This T cell receptor beta chain came from a study of blood T cell repertoires in COVID-19. In the study overall: The United States, Italy and Spain provided the acute and convalescent COVID-19 samples. PBMCs, B-cell-depleted T cells, or T cells were the source of the cDNA or gDNA that made up the material.

This CDR3 has 11 residues. With 2 bases removed from V and 8 bases from J, the gap between germline ends came to 6 bases. Germline V gene sequence: CDR1 LGHDT, CDR2 YNNKEL (reference sequence). Authors' methods: Nucleated cell counts were estimated from reference gene primer amplification. TCRdb keeps only in-frame clones here, not all; method: immunoSEQ multiplex PCR. V, J and clone size reflect that table, while D and trimming were determined from the DNA. Here the sample spans about 80,000 clones, around four fifths being singletons. The sample taken for sequencing was peripheral blood. The receptor's source is a human donor in a cohort sampled during active COVID-19. The chain has TRBV3-1 (or the pseudogene TRBV3-2) and TRBJ1-1, with D hard to call. The chain's CDR3 is CASSQTGEAFF. In DNA, the CDR3 is TGTGCCAGCAGCCAAACGGGGGAAGCTTTCTTT.